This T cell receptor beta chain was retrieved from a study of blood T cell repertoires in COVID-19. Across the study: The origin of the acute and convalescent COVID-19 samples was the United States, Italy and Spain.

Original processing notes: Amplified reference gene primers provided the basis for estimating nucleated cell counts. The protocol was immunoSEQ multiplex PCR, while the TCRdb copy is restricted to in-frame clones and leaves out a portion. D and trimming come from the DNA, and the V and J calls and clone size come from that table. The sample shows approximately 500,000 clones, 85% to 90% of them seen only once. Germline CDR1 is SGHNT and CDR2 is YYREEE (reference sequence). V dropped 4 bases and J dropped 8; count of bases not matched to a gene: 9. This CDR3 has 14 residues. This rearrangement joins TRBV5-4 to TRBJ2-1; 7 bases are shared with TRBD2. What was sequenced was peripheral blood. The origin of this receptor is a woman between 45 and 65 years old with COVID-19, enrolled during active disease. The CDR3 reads CASSPRAGSDEQFF. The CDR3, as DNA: TGTGCCAGCAGCCCCAGAGCGGGGAGTGATGAGCAGTTCTTC.